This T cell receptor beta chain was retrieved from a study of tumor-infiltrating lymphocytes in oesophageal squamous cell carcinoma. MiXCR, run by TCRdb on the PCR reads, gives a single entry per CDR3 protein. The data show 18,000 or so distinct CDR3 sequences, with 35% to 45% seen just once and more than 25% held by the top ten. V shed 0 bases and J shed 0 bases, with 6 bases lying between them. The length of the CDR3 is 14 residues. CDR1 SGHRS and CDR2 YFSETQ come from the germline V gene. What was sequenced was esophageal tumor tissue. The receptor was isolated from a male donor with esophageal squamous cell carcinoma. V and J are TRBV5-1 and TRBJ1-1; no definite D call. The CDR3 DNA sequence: TGCGCCAGCAGCTTGGTCAGCCTGAACACTGAAGCTTTCTTT. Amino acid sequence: CASSLVSLNTEAFF.